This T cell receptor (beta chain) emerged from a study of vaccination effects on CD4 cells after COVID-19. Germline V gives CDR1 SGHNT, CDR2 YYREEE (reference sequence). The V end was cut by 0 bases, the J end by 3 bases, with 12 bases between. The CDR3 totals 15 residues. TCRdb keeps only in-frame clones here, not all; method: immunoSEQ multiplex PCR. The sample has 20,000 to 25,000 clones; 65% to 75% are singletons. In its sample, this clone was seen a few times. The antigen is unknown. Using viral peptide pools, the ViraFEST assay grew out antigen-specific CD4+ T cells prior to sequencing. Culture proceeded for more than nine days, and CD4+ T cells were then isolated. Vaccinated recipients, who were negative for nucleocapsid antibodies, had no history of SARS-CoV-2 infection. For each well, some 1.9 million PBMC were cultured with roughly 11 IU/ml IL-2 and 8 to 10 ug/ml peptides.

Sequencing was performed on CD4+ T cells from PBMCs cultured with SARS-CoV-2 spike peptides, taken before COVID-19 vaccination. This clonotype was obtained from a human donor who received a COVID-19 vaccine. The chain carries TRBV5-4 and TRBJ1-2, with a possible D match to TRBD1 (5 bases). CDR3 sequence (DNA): TGTGCCAGCAGCTTGGGGGGTCTGGGGGACTATGGCTACACCTTC. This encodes CASSLGGLGDYGYTF.